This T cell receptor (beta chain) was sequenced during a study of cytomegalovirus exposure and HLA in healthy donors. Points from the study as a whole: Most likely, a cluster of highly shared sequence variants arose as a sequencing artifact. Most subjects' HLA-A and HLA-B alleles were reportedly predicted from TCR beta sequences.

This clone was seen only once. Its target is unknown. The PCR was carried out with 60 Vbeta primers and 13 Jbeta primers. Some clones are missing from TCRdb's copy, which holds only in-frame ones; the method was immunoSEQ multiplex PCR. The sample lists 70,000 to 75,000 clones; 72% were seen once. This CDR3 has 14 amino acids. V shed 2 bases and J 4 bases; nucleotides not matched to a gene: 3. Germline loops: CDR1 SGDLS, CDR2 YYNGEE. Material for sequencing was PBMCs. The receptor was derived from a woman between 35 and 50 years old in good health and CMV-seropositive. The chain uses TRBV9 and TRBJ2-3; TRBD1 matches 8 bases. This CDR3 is CASSVDREPDTQYF. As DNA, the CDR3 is TGTGCCAGCAGCGTGGACAGGGAACCAGATACGCAGTATTTT.